This TCR beta chain was captured by sequencing in a study of Graves' ophthalmopathy and Graves' hyperthyroidism. Using RNA transcripts, the TCR beta CDR3 regions were amplified. The first-round RT-PCR employed HTBI primers together with the Qiagen OneStep RT-PCR kit. A multiplex PCR was then performed as the second round. One entry per CDR3 protein, called by TCRdb with MiXCR from the multiplex PCR reads. The data contain hundreds of thousands of distinct CDR3 sequences, approximately 22% of them seen just once; the ten biggest clones take up around 7%. CDR3 size: 14 residues. Germline V CDR1 and CDR2: SGHTA, FQGNSA. V trimming: 5 bases; J trimming: 6 bases; junction bases outside the gene matches: 5.

The sample comprised peripheral blood. This clonotype was obtained from a woman in her late teens or twenties with stable Graves' hyperthyroidism. Some clones in this sample may be carry-over from other donors' samples. The V and J genes are TRBV7-2 and TRBJ1-2; 11 nucleotides align to TRBD1. CDR3 sequence: CASSPWTGGDGYTF. The CDR3 region has the DNA TGTGCCAGCAGCCCTTGGACAGGGGGCGATGGCTACACCTTC.